The clone carrying this T cell receptor beta chain was detected ten times or more. No antigen is known for it. Using a J-beta primer mix together with a sample-barcoded 5' primer, a second PCR was run for about 6 to 11 cycles. TCRdb called the 5' RACE reads again in MiXCR, with one record for every CDR3 protein. The sample has more than 800,000 distinct CDR3 sequences, about 30% seen once. Extracted total RNA amounted to at least 5 micrograms for each sample. The data are from a study of blood T cells in healthy people across ages. CDR3 length equals 16 residues. Germline values: CDR1 MNHEY, CDR2 SVGEGT. V trimming: 2 bases; J trimming: 0 bases; junction bases outside the gene matches: 7. Study results and limitations: TCR beta diversity, measured per million T cells, fell in a roughly linear way with age.

This TCR came from a woman at least 80 years old in good health. The J gene is TRBJ2-7, the V gene TRBV6-2 or TRBV6-3; 7 bases fit TRBD1. The sequencing input was blood. The DNA for the CDR3 is TGTGCCAGCAGTTACCATTCCGGGACAGTCTCCTACGAGCAGTACTTC. Its translation is CASSYHSGTVSYEQYF.